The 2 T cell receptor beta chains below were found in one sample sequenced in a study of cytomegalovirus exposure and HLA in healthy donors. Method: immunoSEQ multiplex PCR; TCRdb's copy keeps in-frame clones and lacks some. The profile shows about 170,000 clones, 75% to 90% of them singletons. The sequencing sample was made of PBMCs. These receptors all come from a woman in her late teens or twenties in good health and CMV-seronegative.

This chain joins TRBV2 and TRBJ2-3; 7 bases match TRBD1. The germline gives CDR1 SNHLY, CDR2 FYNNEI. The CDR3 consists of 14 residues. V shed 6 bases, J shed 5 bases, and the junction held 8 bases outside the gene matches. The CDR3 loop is CASRGTAHIDTQYF. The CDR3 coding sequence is TGTGCCAGCAGGGGGACAGCGCATATAGATACGCAGTATTTT.

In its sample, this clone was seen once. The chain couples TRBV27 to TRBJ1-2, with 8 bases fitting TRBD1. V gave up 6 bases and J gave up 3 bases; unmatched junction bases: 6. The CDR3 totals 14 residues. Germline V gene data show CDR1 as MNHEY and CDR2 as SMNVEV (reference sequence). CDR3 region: CASRGSDRDYGYTF. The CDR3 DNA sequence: TGTGCCAGCAGGGGATCGGACAGGGACTATGGCTACACCTTC.